The clone carrying this TCR beta chain has just one count. Its antigen is as yet unknown. Peripheral blood and lesional scalp punch biopsies came from alopecia areata patients. This sample is part of a study of CD8+ T cells in alopecia areata. RNA extraction and reverse transcription yielded cDNA as sequencing template. This table comes from immunoSEQ multiplex PCR, and its TCRdb copy is limited to in-frame clones, with some not included. The sample contains approximately 58,000 clones, roughly two fifths of which appear only once. The CDR3 loop spans 15 amino acids. V lost 7 bases to trimming and J lost 0 bases; unmatched junction nucleotides: 4. Looked up from germline, CDR1 is MNHNY and CDR2 is SVGAGI (reference sequence). Study observations and caveats: Normal scalp showed lower clonality than lesional scalp, especially alopecia totalis/universalis.

The sample taken for sequencing was NKG2D-low CD8+ T cells sorted from blood. This chain links TRBV6-6 with TRBJ2-4; 9 positions agree with TRBD2. The receptor's source is a human donor with alopecia areata. The CDR3 sequence: CASTASGIAKNIQYF. The CDR3 DNA sequence: TGTGCCAGCACCGCTAGCGGGATAGCCAAAAACATTCAGTACTTC.